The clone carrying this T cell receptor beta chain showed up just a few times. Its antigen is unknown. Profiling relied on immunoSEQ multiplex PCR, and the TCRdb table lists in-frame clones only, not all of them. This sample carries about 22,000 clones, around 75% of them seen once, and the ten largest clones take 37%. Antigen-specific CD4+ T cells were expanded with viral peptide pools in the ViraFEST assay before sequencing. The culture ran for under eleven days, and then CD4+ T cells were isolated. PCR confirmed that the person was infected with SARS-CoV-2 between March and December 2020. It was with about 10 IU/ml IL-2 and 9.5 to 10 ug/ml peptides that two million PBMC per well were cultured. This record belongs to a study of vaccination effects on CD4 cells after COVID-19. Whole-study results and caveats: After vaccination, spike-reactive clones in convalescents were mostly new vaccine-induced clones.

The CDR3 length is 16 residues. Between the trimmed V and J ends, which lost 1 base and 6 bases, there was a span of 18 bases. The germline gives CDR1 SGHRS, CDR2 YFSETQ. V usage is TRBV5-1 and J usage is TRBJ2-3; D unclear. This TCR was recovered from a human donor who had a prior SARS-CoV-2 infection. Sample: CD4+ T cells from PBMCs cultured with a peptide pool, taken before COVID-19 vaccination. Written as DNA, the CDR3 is TGCGCCAGCAGCTTGTACACTACCTGGCCTCCTGATACGCAGTATTTT. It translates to CASSLYTTWPPDTQYF.